A selection of T cell receptor beta chains follows, all from one sample in a study of T cell responses to AZD1222 COVID-19 vaccine. Clones were sequenced by immunoSEQ multiplex PCR, and TCRdb holds only the in-frame ones, with some missing. The table has some 99,000 clones, approximately 88% seen once. Specimen: peripheral blood, collected 28 days after the second AZD1222 dose. The receptors shown here come from an adult who received the AZD1222 COVID-19 vaccine. Both conserved end residues are part of each CDR3.

J	V	CDR3
TRBJ2-5	TRBV5-1	CASSLVGQSQETQYF
TRBJ1-2	TRBV29-1	CSVEETGPNYGYTF
TRBJ1-2	TRBV10-2	CASRRDSYGYTF
TRBJ2-7	TRBV27	CASRGVGDEQYF
TRBJ2-7	TRBV5-1	CASSLGSVSISEQYF
TRBJ1-6	TRBV27	CASSFAGRNSPLHF
TRBJ2-2	TRBV12-3/TRBV12-4	CASSLDTGELFF
TRBJ1-4	TRBV27	CASRKAGDEKLFF
TRBJ2-3	TRBV4-3	CASSPQRASTDTQYF
TRBJ1-1	TRBV11-2	CASSLAGSQHTEAFF
TRBJ1-6	TRBV9	CASSSLDRANSPLHF
TRBJ2-3	TRBV5-1	CASRVSGVDTQYF
TRBJ1-2	TRBV5-5	CASSSPGTGDGSYTF
TRBJ2-7	TRBV13	CASSTQGAIYEQYF
TRBJ2-3	TRBV2	CASEDRLDSTDTQYF
TRBJ1-1	TRBV7-9	CASSPGHTEAFF
TRBJ2-1	TRBV4-1	CASSRNLYNEQFF